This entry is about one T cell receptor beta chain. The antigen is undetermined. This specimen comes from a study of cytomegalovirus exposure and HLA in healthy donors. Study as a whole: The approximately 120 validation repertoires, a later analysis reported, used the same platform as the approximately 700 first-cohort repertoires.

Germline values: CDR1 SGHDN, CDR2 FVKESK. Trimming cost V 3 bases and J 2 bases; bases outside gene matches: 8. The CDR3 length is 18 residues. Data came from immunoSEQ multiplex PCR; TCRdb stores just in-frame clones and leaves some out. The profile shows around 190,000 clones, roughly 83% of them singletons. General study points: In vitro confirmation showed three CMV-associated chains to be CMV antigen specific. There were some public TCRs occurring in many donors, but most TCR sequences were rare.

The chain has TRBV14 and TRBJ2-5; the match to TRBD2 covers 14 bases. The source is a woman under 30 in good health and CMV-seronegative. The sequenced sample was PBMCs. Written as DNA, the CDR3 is TGTGCCAGCAGCCACCGGAGACGACTAGCGGGAGGGCAAGAGACCCAGTACTTC. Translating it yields CASSHRRRLAGGQETQYF.